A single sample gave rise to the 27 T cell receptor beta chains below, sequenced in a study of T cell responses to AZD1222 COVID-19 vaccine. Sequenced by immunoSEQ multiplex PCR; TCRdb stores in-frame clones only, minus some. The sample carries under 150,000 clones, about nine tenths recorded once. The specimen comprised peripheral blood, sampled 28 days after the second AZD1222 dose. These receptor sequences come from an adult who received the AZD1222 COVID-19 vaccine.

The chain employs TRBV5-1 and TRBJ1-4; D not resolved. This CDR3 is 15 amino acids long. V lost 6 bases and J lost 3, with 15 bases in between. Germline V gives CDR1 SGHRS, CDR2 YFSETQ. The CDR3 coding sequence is TGCGCCAGCAACTTTGGACGGGGAGCTAATGAAAAACTGTTTTTT. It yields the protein CASNFGRGANEKLFF.

The CDR3 nucleotides are TGTGCCAGCAGTGTGACAGAAGCGCAGTATTTT. Encoded protein: CASSVTEAQYF. The chain employs TRBV28 and TRBJ2-3; D might be TRBD1 (5 bases). Per the germline V gene, CDR1 is MDHEN and CDR2 is SYDVKM. V was cut by 5 bases and J by 10 bases, with 10 bases left in between. The CDR3 contains 11 residues. Full variable domain (missing parts from reference TRBV28 and TRBJ2-3): DVKVTQSSRYLVKRTGEKVFLECVQDMDHENMFWYRQDPGLGLRLIYFSYDVKMKEKGDIPEGYSVSREKKERFSLILESASTNQTSMYLCASSVTEAQYFGPGTRLTVL.

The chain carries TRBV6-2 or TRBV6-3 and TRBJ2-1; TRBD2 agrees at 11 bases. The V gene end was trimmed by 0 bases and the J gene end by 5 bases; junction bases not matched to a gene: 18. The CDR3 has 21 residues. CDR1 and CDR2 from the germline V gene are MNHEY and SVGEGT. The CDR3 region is CASSYSIPLAGGPLTHNEQFF. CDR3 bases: TGTGCCAGCAGTTACTCGATCCCCCTAGCGGGAGGCCCTCTAACTCACAATGAGCAGTTCTTC.

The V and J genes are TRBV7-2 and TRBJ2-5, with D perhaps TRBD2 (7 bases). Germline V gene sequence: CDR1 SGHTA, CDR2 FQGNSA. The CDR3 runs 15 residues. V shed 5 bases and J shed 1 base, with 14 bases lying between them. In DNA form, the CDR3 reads TGTGCCAGCAGCAGCCCGCGGGGGCGCCAAGAGACCCAGTACTTC. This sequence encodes CASSSPRGRQETQYF.

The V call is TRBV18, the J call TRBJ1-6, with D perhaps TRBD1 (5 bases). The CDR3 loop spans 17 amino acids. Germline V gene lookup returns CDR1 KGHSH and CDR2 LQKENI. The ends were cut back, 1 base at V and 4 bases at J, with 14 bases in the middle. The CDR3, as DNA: TGTGCCAGCTCACCACTCTATGGACAAGAGTATAATTCACCCCTCCACTTT. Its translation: CASSPLYGQEYNSPLHF.

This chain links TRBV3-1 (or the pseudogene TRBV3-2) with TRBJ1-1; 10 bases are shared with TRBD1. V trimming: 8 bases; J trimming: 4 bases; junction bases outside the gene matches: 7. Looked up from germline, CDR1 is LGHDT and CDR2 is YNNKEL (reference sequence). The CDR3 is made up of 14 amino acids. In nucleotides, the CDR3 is TGTGCCAGCGCAAGACAGGGGGCCGTCACTGAAGCTTTCTTT. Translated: CASARQGAVTEAFF.

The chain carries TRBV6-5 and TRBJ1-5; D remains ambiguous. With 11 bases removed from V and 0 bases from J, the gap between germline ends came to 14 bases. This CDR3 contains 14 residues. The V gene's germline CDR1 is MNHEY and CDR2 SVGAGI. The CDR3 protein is CAAKVVGSNQPQHF. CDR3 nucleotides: TGTGCCGCCAAGGTGGTTGGTAGCAATCAGCCCCAGCATTTT.

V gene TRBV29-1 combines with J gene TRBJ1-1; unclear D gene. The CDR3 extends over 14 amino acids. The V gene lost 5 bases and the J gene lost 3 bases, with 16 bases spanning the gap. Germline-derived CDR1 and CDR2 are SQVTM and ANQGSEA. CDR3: CSVQSVGGYTEAFF. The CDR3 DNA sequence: TGCAGCGTTCAGTCGGTAGGAGGGTACACTGAAGCTTTCTTT.

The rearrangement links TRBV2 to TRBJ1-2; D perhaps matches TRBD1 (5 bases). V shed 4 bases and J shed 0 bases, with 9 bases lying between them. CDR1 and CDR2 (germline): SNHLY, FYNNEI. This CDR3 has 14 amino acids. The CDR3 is CASSATEPNYGYTF. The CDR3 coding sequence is TGTGCCAGCAGTGCGACAGAACCTAACTATGGCTACACCTTC.

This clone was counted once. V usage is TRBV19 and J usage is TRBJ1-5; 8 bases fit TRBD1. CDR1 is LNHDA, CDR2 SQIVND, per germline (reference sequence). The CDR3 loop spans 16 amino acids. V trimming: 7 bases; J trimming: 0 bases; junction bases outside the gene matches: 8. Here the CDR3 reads CASTPQGAYSNQPQHF. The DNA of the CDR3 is TGTGCCAGTACCCCCCAGGGGGCATATAGCAATCAGCCCCAGCATTTT.

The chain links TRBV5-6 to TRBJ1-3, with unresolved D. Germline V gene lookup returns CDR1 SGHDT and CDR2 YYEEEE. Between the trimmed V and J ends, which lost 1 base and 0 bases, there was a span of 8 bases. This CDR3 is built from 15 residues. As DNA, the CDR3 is TGTGCCAGCAGCTTGATACCAGACTCTGGAAACACCATATATTTT. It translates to CASSLIPDSGNTIYF.

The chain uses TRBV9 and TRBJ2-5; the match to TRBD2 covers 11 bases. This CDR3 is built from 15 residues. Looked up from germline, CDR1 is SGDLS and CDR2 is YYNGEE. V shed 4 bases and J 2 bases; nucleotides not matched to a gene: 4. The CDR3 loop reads CASSPWTSGQETQYF. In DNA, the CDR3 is TGTGCCAGCAGCCCCTGGACTAGCGGGCAAGAGACCCAGTACTTC.

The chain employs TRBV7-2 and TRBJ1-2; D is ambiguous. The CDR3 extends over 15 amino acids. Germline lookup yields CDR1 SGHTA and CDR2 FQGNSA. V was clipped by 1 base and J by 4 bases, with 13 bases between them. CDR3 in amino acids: CASSLEAGRGYGYTF. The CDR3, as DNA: TGTGCCAGCAGCTTAGAAGCGGGTCGTGGCTATGGCTACACCTTC.

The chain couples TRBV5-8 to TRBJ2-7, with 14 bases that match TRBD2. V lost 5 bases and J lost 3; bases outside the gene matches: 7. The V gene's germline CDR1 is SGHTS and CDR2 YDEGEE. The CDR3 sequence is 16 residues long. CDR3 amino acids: CASRPWTSGGYYEQYF. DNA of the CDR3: TGTGCCAGCAGGCCTTGGACTAGCGGGGGGTACTACGAGCAGTACTTC.

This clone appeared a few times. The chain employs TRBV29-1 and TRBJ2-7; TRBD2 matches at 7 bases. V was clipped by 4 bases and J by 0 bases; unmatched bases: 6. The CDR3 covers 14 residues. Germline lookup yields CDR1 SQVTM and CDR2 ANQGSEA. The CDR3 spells CSVGGRVPSYEQYF. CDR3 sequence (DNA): TGCAGCGTTGGGGGGAGGGTACCCTCCTACGAGCAGTACTTC.

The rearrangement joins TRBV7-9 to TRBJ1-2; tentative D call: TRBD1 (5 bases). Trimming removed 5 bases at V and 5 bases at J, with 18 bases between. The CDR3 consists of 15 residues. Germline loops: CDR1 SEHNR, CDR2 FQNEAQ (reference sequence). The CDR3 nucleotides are TGTGCCAGCAGCCCGCGGGGCATTGAGGGATATGGCTACACCTTC. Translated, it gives CASSPRGIEGYGYTF.

As DNA, the CDR3 is TGTGCCAGCAGCTTCGGGGGACGGACCACTAACTATGGCTACACCTTC. Encoded protein: CASSFGGRTTNYGYTF. The chain uses TRBV11-2 and TRBJ1-2; a possible D gene is TRBD1 (5 bases). Trimming shortened V by 3 bases and J by 0 bases, and 14 bases separated the two germline ends. The germline gives CDR1 SGHAT, CDR2 FQNNGV. This CDR3 contains 16 residues.

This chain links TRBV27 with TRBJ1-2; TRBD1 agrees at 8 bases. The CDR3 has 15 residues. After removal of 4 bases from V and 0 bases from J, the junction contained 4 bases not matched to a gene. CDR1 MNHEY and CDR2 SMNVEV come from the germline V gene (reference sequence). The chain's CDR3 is CASSSPDRANYGYTF. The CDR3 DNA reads TGTGCCAGCAGTTCACCGGACAGGGCTAACTATGGCTACACCTTC.

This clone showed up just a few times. DNA of the CDR3: TGTGCCAGCAGTTTTCGGGCCGGGGTCAGAGACATTCAGTACTTC. This encodes CASSFRAGVRDIQYF. This chain uses TRBV6-2 or TRBV6-3 with TRBJ2-4; TRBD2 is a possible D gene (5 bases). This CDR3 has 15 amino acids. CDR1 is MNHEY, CDR2 SVGEGT, per germline. The germline V and J ends were trimmed by 4 bases and 8 bases, with 18 bases remaining between them.

The CDR3 protein is CASSLSGREDTQYF. In DNA form, the CDR3 reads TGTGCCAGCAGTTTATCCGGGAGAGAAGATACGCAGTATTTT. The chain has TRBV27 and TRBJ2-3, with TRBD2 as a possible D gene (6 bases). Trimming removed 0 bases from V and 5 bases from J, with 9 bases in between. This CDR3 spans 14 amino acids. Germline-derived CDR1 and CDR2 are MNHEY and SMNVEV (reference sequence).

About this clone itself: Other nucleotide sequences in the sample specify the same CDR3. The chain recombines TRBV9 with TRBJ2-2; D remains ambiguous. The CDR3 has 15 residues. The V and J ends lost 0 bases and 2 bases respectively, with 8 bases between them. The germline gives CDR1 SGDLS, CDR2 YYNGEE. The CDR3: CASSVGAGNTGELFF. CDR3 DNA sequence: TGTGCCAGCAGCGTAGGGGCAGGCAACACCGGGGAGCTGTTTTTT.

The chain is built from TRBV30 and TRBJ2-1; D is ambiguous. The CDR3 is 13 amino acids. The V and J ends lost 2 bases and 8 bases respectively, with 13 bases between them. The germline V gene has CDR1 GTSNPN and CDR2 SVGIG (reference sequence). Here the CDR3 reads CAWSPAPWDEQFF. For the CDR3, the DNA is TGTGCCTGGAGTCCAGCTCCGTGGGATGAGCAGTTCTTC.

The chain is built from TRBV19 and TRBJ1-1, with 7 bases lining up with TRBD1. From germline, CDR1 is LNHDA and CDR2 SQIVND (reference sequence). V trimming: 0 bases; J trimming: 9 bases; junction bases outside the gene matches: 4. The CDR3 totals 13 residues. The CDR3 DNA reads TGTGCCAGTAGTATAGAGTGGAGGGGGCAAGCTTTCTTT. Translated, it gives CASSIEWRGQAFF. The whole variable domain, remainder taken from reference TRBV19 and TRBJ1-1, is DGGITQSPKYLFRKEGQNVTLSCEQNLNHDAMYWYRQDPGQGLRLIYYSQIVNDFQKGDIAEGYSVSREKKESFPLTVTSAQKNPTAFYLCASSIEWRGQAFFGQGTRLTVV.

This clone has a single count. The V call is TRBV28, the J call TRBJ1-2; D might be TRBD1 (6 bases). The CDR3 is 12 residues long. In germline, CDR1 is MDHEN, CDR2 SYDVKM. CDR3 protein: CATTQGDYGYTF. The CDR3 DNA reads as TGTGCTACTACACAGGGTGACTATGGCTACACCTTC.

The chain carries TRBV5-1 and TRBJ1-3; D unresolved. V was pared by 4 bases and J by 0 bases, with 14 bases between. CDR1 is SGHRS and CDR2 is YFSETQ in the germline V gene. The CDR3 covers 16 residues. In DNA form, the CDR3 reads TGCGCCAGCAGCCCGATTCTGACGAGCTCTGGAAACACCATATATTTT. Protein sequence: CASSPILTSSGNTIYF.

For the CDR3, the DNA is TGTGCCAGCAGCCCAGCGGGAGGGCAAAACACCGGGGAGCTGTTTTTT. It yields the protein CASSPAGGQNTGELFF. The chain links TRBV7-2 to TRBJ2-2; 10 bases line up with TRBD2. The V and J ends lost 5 bases and 2 bases, in that order; junction bases with no gene match: 5. This CDR3 is 16 amino acids long. CDR1 and CDR2 from the germline V gene are SGHTA and FQGNSA.

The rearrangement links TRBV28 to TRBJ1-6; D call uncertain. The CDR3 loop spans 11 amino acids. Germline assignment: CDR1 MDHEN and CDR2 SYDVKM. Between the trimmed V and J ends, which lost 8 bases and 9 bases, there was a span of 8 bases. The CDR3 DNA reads TGTGCCAGCCGGAAGGTTTCACCCCTCCACTTT. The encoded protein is CASRKVSPLHF.